This T cell receptor (beta chain) was observed in a study of T cell responses to AZD1222 COVID-19 vaccine. Points from the study as a whole: Most donors were white British, females outnumbered males, and clonal diversity was possibly underestimated. Seropositivity was recorded at baseline in only a handful of AZD1222 recipients.

Produced via immunoSEQ multiplex PCR; TCRdb's table is partial and in-frame only. The sample holds some 140,000 clones, 86% seen once. This CDR3 contains 17 residues. The trim removed 4 bases at V and 0 bases at J, leaving 9 bases unmatched. The germline V gene encodes CDR1 SGDLS and CDR2 YYNGEE. On this clone: Antigen: not known.

This material consisted of peripheral blood, taken on day 0 of MenACWY control vaccination. V and J are TRBV9 and TRBJ2-1, with TRBD1 matching 8 bases. The clonotype was recovered from an adult in good health. The chain's CDR3 is CASSSIHRGASYNEQFF. Written as DNA, the CDR3 is TGTGCCAGCAGCTCTATTCACAGGGGGGCCTCCTACAATGAGCAGTTCTTC. Drawing the rest from reference TRBV9 and TRBJ2-1, the complete variable domain is DSGVTQTPKHLITATGQRVTLRCSPRSGDLSVYWYQQSLDQGLQFLIQYYNGEERAKGNILERFSAQQFPDLHSELNLSSLELGDSALYFCASSSIHRGASYNEQFFGPGTRLTVL.